One sample yielded the 2 T cell receptor beta chains listed below, sequenced in a study of tumor-infiltrating lymphocytes in primary liver carcinoma. Co-extraction of both nucleic acids (RNA and DNA) used roughly 18-32 mg of unsorted bulk tissue. A primer matching the constant region was used to make TCR beta cDNA from around 460 ng of total RNA. Libraries for TCR beta were built through three nested multiplex PCR rounds, which together made up a slightly modified ARM-PCR procedure. The first two PCR rounds used TRBV1-TRBV30 forward primers with a C-beta reverse primer, roughly 11 cycles each. TCRdb processed the multiplex PCR reads anew with MiXCR; each CDR3 protein has one entry. The sample yields about 78,000 distinct CDR3 sequences, roughly two thirds seen once. Specimen: liver tumor tissue from sampling region 4. Subset here: tumor region T4, right-lateral pole. These TCRs come from a man aged 35 to 55 with primary liver carcinoma and hepatitis B virus infection.

The chain carries TRBV11-2 and TRBJ1-1; D remains unclear. The V end lost 2 bases, the J end lost 4 bases, and 14 bases lay between the germline ends. The CDR3 length is 15 residues. Looked up from germline, CDR1 is SGHAT and CDR2 is FQNNGV. CDR3 sequence reads: CASSLPRRMSTEAFF. CDR3 nucleotides: TGTGCCAGCAGCTTACCCAGGCGCATGAGCACTGAAGCTTTCTTT.

A remark on this clonotype: Germline and junction disagree at one end, which may indicate a read error. The V call is TRBV12-3 or TRBV12-4, the J call TRBJ2-7; D is uncertain. The CDR3 consists of 13 residues. The CDR3 loop reads CASSLRESYDQYF. Here the CDR3 DNA reads TGTGCCAGCAGTTTAAGGGAATCATACGACCAGTACTTC.